This passage covers 15 T cell receptor beta chains from one sample sequenced in a study of shared clonotypes between healthy human individuals. Data came from immunoSEQ multiplex PCR; TCRdb stores just in-frame clones and leaves some out. In the table there are around 1,900,000 clones, just under 95% of which are singletons. Naive CD8 cells lacked CD45RO and underwent positive selection for CCR7, leaving out terminally differentiated effector memory CD45RA+ cells. The sequenced material came from naive CD8+ T cells from PBMCs. The receptors come from a man aged 18 to 30 in good health. Some clones in this sample may be carry-over from other donors' samples.

J is TRBJ2-2 and V is TRBV2, with 7 positions matching TRBD2. This CDR3 is 17 amino acids long. Germline V CDR1 and CDR2: SNHLY, FYNNEI. The V and J ends lost 4 bases and 4 bases, in that order; junction bases with no gene match: 12. DNA for the CDR3: TGTGCCAGCAGTGGCCTTGGGGAGGGGCTGTTCACCGGGGAGCTGTTTTTT. It is translated as CASSGLGEGLFTGELFF.

This sequence joins TRBV27 and TRBJ2-3, with D tentatively TRBD2 (5 bases). There are 14 residues in the CDR3. Germline V gives CDR1 MNHEY, CDR2 SMNVEV (reference sequence). V lost 10 bases to trimming and J lost 0 bases, with 14 bases between them. For the CDR3, the DNA is TGTGCCACTAGAGGGTGGGAGAGCACAGATACGCAGTATTTT. The encoded protein is CATRGWESTDTQYF.

To note about this clone: The sample carries other DNA sequences with the same CDR3. The chain couples TRBV10-3 to TRBJ2-7; tentatively, D is TRBD2 (5 bases). The germline CDR1 and CDR2 sequences are ENHRY and SYGVKD. The length of the CDR3 is 12 residues. V lost 3 bases and J lost 4, with 7 bases in between. CDR3: CAISDTSYEQYF. For the CDR3, the DNA is TGTGCCATCAGTGATACTAGTTACGAGCAGTACTTC.

The rearrangement uses TRBV27 and TRBJ2-7; D is ambiguous. Deletions cut 5 bases from V and 3 bases from J, with 11 bases between. The CDR3 totals 13 residues. From germline, CDR1 is MNHEY and CDR2 SMNVEV (reference sequence). CDR3 sequence: CASSPRWGYEQYF. The CDR3 coding sequence is TGTGCCAGCAGTCCCCGATGGGGCTACGAGCAGTACTTC.

The chain employs TRBV5-6 and TRBJ2-1; TRBD2 matches at 13 bases. Per the germline V gene, CDR1 is SGHDT and CDR2 is YYEEEE. V lost 2 bases and J lost 16; bases outside the gene matches: 6. This CDR3 spans 13 amino acids. CDR3 coding DNA: TGTGCCAGCAGCTTAGGGACTAGCGGGGCGGAATTCTTC. This translates into CASSLGTSGAEFF.

V is TRBV6-5 and J is TRBJ1-2, with 9 bases fitting TRBD1. CDR1 and CDR2 from the germline V gene are MNHEY and SVGAGI. CDR3 length: 14 amino acids. Trimming took 5 bases from V and 5 from J; bases not matched to a gene: 6. The CDR3 reads CASSPPGQGYGYTF. CDR3 DNA sequence: TGTGCCAGCAGTCCTCCCGGACAGGGGTATGGCTACACCTTC.

The chain links TRBV27 to TRBJ2-3; TRBD2 might be the D (5 bases). The CDR3 runs to 15 residues. The V gene lost 6 bases and the J gene lost 4 bases, with 17 bases spanning the gap. Per the germline V gene, CDR1 is MNHEY and CDR2 is SMNVEV (reference sequence). The CDR3 loop is CASSDGVAWADTQYF. The CDR3 DNA follows: TGTGCCAGCAGCGACGGGGTAGCGTGGGCAGATACGCAGTATTTT.

As for this clone: The same CDR3 can be traced to other DNA sequences in this sample. The chain couples TRBV9 to TRBJ1-1; D not certain. CDR3 size: 13 residues. V lost 0 bases and J 4 bases, leaving 7 bases between the germline ends. Germline V lookup: CDR1 SGDLS, CDR2 YYNGEE. The CDR3 is CASSVGRSTEAFF. DNA for the CDR3: TGTGCCAGCAGCGTAGGTAGGAGCACTGAAGCTTTCTTT.

The chain combines TRBV5-1 with TRBJ2-7; 7 bases are a match to TRBD1. Per germline, CDR1 SGHRS and CDR2 YFSETQ. V lost 0 bases to trimming and J lost 5 bases; unmatched junction nucleotides: 5. The CDR3 is 14 residues long. The CDR3 DNA reads as TGCGCCAGCAGCTTGGGACAGGGTTCTAACGAGCAGTACTTC. Protein product: CASSLGQGSNEQYF.

Details on this clone: The junction departs from the called germline gene at one end, perhaps through a read error. V is TRBV7-9 and J is TRBJ1-3, with D uncertain. Germline V gene data show CDR1 as SEHNR and CDR2 as FQNEAQ (reference sequence). This CDR3 has 13 residues. The CDR3 DNA is TGTGCCAGCAGCTCCGGGATTCCAACTTATAGGGATTTT. Translated: CASSSGIPTYRDF.

About this clone: In the same sample, other DNA sequences code for this CDR3. J is TRBJ2-7 and V is TRBV7-9, with a weak D call TRBD2 (5 bases). V lost 3 bases, J lost 7 bases, and 7 bases lay in between. The CDR3 is made up of 11 amino acids. Germline CDR1 is SEHNR and CDR2 is FQNEAQ (reference sequence). The CDR3 here is CASSFGEEQYF. DNA for the CDR3: TGTGCCAGCAGCTTTGGGGAGGAGCAGTACTTC.

The rearrangement links TRBV28 to TRBJ2-7, with a weak D call TRBD2 (5 bases). Germline CDR1 MDHEN, CDR2 SYDVKM. This CDR3 is 14 amino acids long. Trimming stripped 3 bases from V and 7 bases from J, with 16 bases between. The CDR3 bases are TGTGCCAGCAGTTTGTCGTGGGAGCTAGGAGAGCAGTACTTC. It yields the protein CASSLSWELGEQYF.

The chain has TRBV27 and TRBJ1-5, with a possible D match to TRBD1 (6 bases). CDR1 and CDR2 from the germline V gene are MNHEY and SMNVEV (reference sequence). Trimming left V 0 bases short and J 2 bases short, with 11 bases between. The length of the CDR3 is 16 residues. The CDR3, as DNA: TGTGCCAGCAGTTTATCGTCAGGGGAGGGCAATCAGCCCCAGCATTTT. As protein: CASSLSSGEGNQPQHF.

V and J are TRBV27 and TRBJ2-7, with a tentative D call TRBD1 (5 bases). V lost 5 bases and J 2 bases, leaving 16 bases between the germline ends. Germline CDR1 reads MNHEY; CDR2 reads SMNVEV (reference sequence). The CDR3 has 15 residues. The CDR3 DNA sequence: TGTGCCAGCAGTCCGGACAATTGGATTCCCTACGAGCAGTACTTC. Encoded protein: CASSPDNWIPYEQYF.

The sample holds a few counts of this clone. The chain links TRBV7-9 to TRBJ2-2, with D perhaps matching TRBD1 (5 bases). The germline V gene has CDR1 SEHNR and CDR2 FQNEAQ (reference sequence). This CDR3 spans 13 amino acids. V lost 6 bases, J lost 5 bases, and 10 bases lay in between. CDR3 bases: TGTGCCAGCAGTAAAGGGGTTACCGGGGAGCTGTTTTTT. Its translation: CASSKGVTGELFF.